These 26 T cell receptor beta chains came from one sample sequenced in a study of CD8+ T cells in alopecia areata. The authors extracted RNA and reverse transcribed it into cDNA as the sequencing template. The method was immunoSEQ multiplex PCR; TCRdb's version includes in-frame clones alone and lacks a portion of them. The repertoire consists of approximately 150,000 clones, with roughly 48% occurring once and the leading ten covering about 6.4%. Specimen: CD4+ T cells sorted from blood. These receptors came from a human donor with alopecia areata.

This sequence joins TRBV7-2 and TRBJ2-7, with TRBD2 matching 12 bases. Germline values: CDR1 SGHTA, CDR2 FQGNSA. The trim removed 5 bases at V and 0 bases at J, leaving 2 bases unmatched. The CDR3 totals 15 residues. CDR3 in DNA: TGTGCCAGCAGCCGGACTAGCGGGAACTCCTACGAGCAGTACTTC. Its protein is CASSRTSGNSYEQYF.

V and J are TRBV7-8 and TRBJ1-5; a weak D match, TRBD1 (5 bases). In germline, CDR1 is SGHVS, CDR2 FQNEAQ. The CDR3 is made up of 13 amino acids. V was pared by 1 base and J by 6 bases, with 7 bases between. This CDR3 is CASSLDRFQPQHF. CDR3 bases: TGTGCCAGCAGCTTAGACAGGTTTCAGCCCCAGCATTTT.

The rearrangement uses TRBV29-1 and TRBJ2-1; D gene uncertain. The CDR3 runs to 12 residues. Germline CDR1 reads SQVTM; CDR2 reads ANQGSEA. Trimming removed 7 bases from V and 6 bases from J, with 13 bases in between. The CDR3 loop is CSGWAGVNEQFF. For the CDR3, the DNA is TGCAGCGGGTGGGCCGGCGTCAATGAGCAGTTCTTC.

This clone was detected once. The chain uses TRBV30 and TRBJ1-2; tentative D call: TRBD1 (6 bases). The CDR3 has 14 amino acids. With 3 bases removed from V and 4 bases from J, the gap between germline ends came to 15 bases. Germline CDR1 is GTSNPN and CDR2 is SVGIG (reference sequence). The CDR3 bases are TGTGCCTGGAGCCCTCGGCGGGGGCGCTATGGCTACACCTTC. Translated, it gives CAWSPRRGRYGYTF.

V gene TRBV29-1 combines with J gene TRBJ1-1; TRBD1 matches 8 bases. In germline, CDR1 is SQVTM, CDR2 ANQGSEA. The CDR3 length is 13 residues. The V gene end was trimmed by 7 bases and the J gene end by 5 bases; junction bases not matched to a gene: 9. The CDR3 DNA follows: TGCAGCGCGATGACAGGGGTTGGGACTGAAGCTTTCTTT. Its translation is CSAMTGVGTEAFF.

The CDR3 bases are TGTGCCAGCAGTGAAATCGACAGGTCCTACGAGCAGTACTTC. Translated: CASSEIDRSYEQYF. The V gene is TRBV25-1, the J gene TRBJ2-7, with a possible D match to TRBD1 (6 bases). The V end lost 2 bases, the J end lost 1 base, and 9 bases lay between the germline ends. This CDR3 contains 14 residues. The germline CDR1 and CDR2 sequences are MGHDK and SYGVNS.

As concerns this clone: The sample contains more than one DNA sequence encoding this CDR3. The V call is TRBV18, the J call TRBJ1-5, with D uncertain. The CDR3 is 13 residues long. The V gene lost 2 bases and the J gene lost 0 bases, with 2 bases spanning the gap. The V gene's germline CDR1 is KGHSH and CDR2 LQKENI. As DNA, the CDR3 is TGTGCCAGCTCACCAGGTAGCAATCAGCCCCAGCATTTT. Protein sequence: CASSPGSNQPQHF.

This clone was picked up a small number of times. This chain connects TRBV29-1 to TRBJ2-1; 7 positions agree with TRBD2. This CDR3 is built from 15 residues. Germline loops: CDR1 SQVTM, CDR2 ANQGSEA. After removal of 4 bases from V and 0 bases from J, the junction contained 6 bases not matched to a gene. Here the CDR3 DNA reads TGCAGCGTTGCCGGGGGAGGGGACTCCTACAATGAGCAGTTCTTC. Its translation is CSVAGGGDSYNEQFF.

This clone came up a few times. V usage is TRBV29-1 and J usage is TRBJ2-7, with TRBD1 matching 9 bases. The length of the CDR3 is 12 residues. The V gene's germline CDR1 is SQVTM and CDR2 ANQGSEA. V shed 4 bases and J 5 bases; nucleotides not matched to a gene: 3. The CDR3 coding sequence is TGCAGCGTTGGCGGGACAGGGAACGAGCAGTACTTC. It encodes CSVGGTGNEQYF.

This clone appeared once. V gene TRBV15 combines with J gene TRBJ2-5; D is undetermined. Trimming took off 0 bases at V and 4 bases at J, with 12 bases between the two ends. The CDR3 extends over 15 amino acids. Germline-derived CDR1 and CDR2 are LNHNV and YYDKDF (reference sequence). The chain's CDR3 is CATSRDSSAGETQYF. CDR3 DNA: TGTGCCACCAGCAGAGATTCGTCTGCAGGAGAGACCCAGTACTTC.

This clone was found a few times. This same CDR3 is encoded by further DNA sequences in the sample. This chain uses TRBV18 with TRBJ2-5; D tentatively fits TRBD1 or TRBD2 (5 bases each). Per germline, CDR1 KGHSH and CDR2 LQKENI. Deletions cut 2 bases from V and 0 bases from J, with 7 bases between. This CDR3 region has 14 residues. CDR3 coding DNA: TGTGCCAGCTCACCAGGGACGCACCAAGAGACCCAGTACTTC. It specifies CASSPGTHQETQYF.

The chain combines TRBV5-1 with TRBJ2-1; the D is unclear. Germline CDR1 SGHRS, CDR2 YFSETQ. The V end lost 2 bases, the J end lost 7 bases, and 10 bases lay between the germline ends. The CDR3 is 13 residues long. DNA for the CDR3: TGCGCCAGCAGCTTCGTTAGGTTGAATGAGCAGTTCTTC. It codes for CASSFVRLNEQFF.

The rearrangement links TRBV7-3 to TRBJ2-7; D is possibly TRBD2 (5 bases). The CDR3 totals 21 residues. The V end was cut by 5 bases, the J end by 6 bases, with 38 bases between. Germline assignment: CDR1 SGHTA and CDR2 FQGTGA. In nucleotides, the CDR3 is TGTGCCAGCAGCCCGACATTAAGGACTCCCGCCATTTCGCCGTACTCCCCCGAGCAGTACTTC. Translated, it gives CASSPTLRTPAISPYSPEQYF.

The J gene is TRBJ2-3, the V gene TRBV29-1, with TRBD1 identical over 7 bases. Trimming removed 6 bases from V and 3 bases from J; junction bases left unmatched: 6. Looked up from germline, CDR1 is SQVTM and CDR2 is ANQGSEA. CDR3 length: 13 residues. The CDR3 protein is CSVTGQRTDTQYF. CDR3 DNA sequence: TGCAGCGTCACGGGACAGAGAACAGATACGCAGTATTTT.

The chain combines TRBV25-1 with TRBJ2-7; possibly TRBD1 or TRBD2 for D (6 bases each). The ends were cut back, 3 bases at V and 1 base at J, with 16 bases in the middle. Germline V lookup: CDR1 MGHDK, CDR2 SYGVNS. The CDR3 loop spans 16 amino acids. DNA of the CDR3: TGTGCCAGCAGTGACGCCCGAAGGGGGGATTCCTACGAGCAGTACTTC. It is translated as CASSDARRGDSYEQYF.

This clone was counted only a few times. The chain recombines TRBV29-1 with TRBJ1-1; D unclear. The CDR3 length is 14 residues. Germline-derived CDR1 and CDR2 are SQVTM and ANQGSEA. Trimming pared 7 bases from V and 1 base from J, leaving 16 bases between. The CDR3 protein is CSAQGSRRNTEAFF. The CDR3 nucleotides read TGCAGCGCCCAAGGGTCCAGGAGGAACACTGAAGCTTTCTTT. The full variable domain, completed using reference TRBV29-1 and TRBJ1-1, is SAVISQKPSRDICQRGTSLTIQCQVDSQVTMMFWYRQQPGQSLTLIATANQGSEATYESGFVIDKFPISRPNLTFSTLTVSNMSPEDSSIYLCSAQGSRRNTEAFFGQGTRLTVV.

The gene calls are TRBV29-1 and TRBJ2-5; 10 nucleotides match TRBD2. This CDR3 spans 13 amino acids. The trim removed 7 bases at V and 5 bases at J, leaving 7 bases unmatched. Germline values: CDR1 SQVTM, CDR2 ANQGSEA. The DNA of the CDR3 is TGCAGCGCCGGAGCGGGAGGGCCCGAGACCCAGTACTTC. Translating it yields CSAGAGGPETQYF.

This clone occurred once. The CDR3: CASSEGLRDRGTDTQYF. The CDR3 region has the DNA TGTGCCAGCAGTGAAGGCCTCCGGGACAGGGGGACAGATACGCAGTATTTT. The chain uses TRBV25-1 and TRBJ2-3; 11 nucleotides line up with TRBD1. The CDR3 is 17 amino acids. Trimming took 2 bases from V and 3 from J; bases not matched to a gene: 7. Germline CDR1 is MGHDK and CDR2 is SYGVNS.

V usage is TRBV10-1 and J usage is TRBJ2-7; 11 bases match TRBD2. This CDR3 region has 15 residues. The V gene's germline CDR1 is WNHNN and CDR2 SYGVQD (reference sequence). Losses at the gene ends were 4 bases for V and 7 bases for J; bases not matched to a gene: 9. CDR3 nucleotides: TGCGCCAGCAGTGGCCAACTAGCGGGAGCTCGGGAGCAGTACTTC. Translated: CASSGQLAGAREQYF.

The V gene is TRBV2, the J gene TRBJ2-5; possible D gene TRBD2, 6 bases. V lost 6 bases to trimming and J lost 9 bases, with 17 bases between them. Per the germline V gene, CDR1 is SNHLY and CDR2 is FYNNEI. This CDR3 spans 13 amino acids. In DNA, the CDR3 is TGTGCCAGCAGCCCATATTTTGGAGGGGCCCAGTACTTC. This translates into CASSPYFGGAQYF.

This clone was observed a single time. In DNA, the CDR3 is TGTGCCAGCAGTGAGACTGGGGCCAACGTCCTGACTTTC. Residues: CASSETGANVLTF. The chain recombines TRBV25-1 with TRBJ2-6; unclear D gene. This CDR3 has 13 amino acids. The germline V gene encodes CDR1 MGHDK and CDR2 SYGVNS. Between the trimmed V and J ends, which lost 3 bases and 2 bases, there was a span of 2 bases.

This clone was seen a handful of times. The CDR3 coding sequence is TGTGCCAGTGCCGTACCGGGCGAGCAGTACTTC. Protein: CASAVPGEQYF. The J gene is TRBJ2-7, the V gene TRBV19; D is uncertain. Per the germline V gene, CDR1 is LNHDA and CDR2 is SQIVND (reference sequence). The CDR3 consists of 11 residues. Trimming left V 8 bases short and J 6 bases short, with 11 bases between. Together with reference TRBV19 and TRBJ2-7, the CDR3 gives the full variable domain: DGGITQSPKYLFRKEGQNVTLSCEQNLNHDAMYWYRQDPGQGLRLIYYSQIVNDFQKGDIAEGYSVSREKKESFPLTVTSAQKNPTAFYLCASAVPGEQYFGPGTRLTVT.

The sample holds a few counts of this clone. The V gene is TRBV6-6, the J gene TRBJ2-7, with D possibly called TRBD1 or TRBD2 (5 bases each). Germline loops: CDR1 MNHNY, CDR2 SVGAGI (reference sequence). The CDR3 runs 12 residues. Trimming took 6 bases from V and 4 from J, leaving 10 bases between them. CDR3 sequence: CASRWDGYEQYF. The CDR3, as DNA: TGTGCCAGCAGATGGGACGGTTACGAGCAGTACTTC.

The CDR3: CASSPGGRTEAFF. The DNA for the CDR3 is TGTGCCAGCAGCCCAGGGGGACGAACTGAAGCTTTCTTT. The V and J genes are TRBV7-9 and TRBJ1-1; TRBD1 matches 7 bases. CDR3 length: 13 amino acids. Trimming cost V 5 bases and J 5 bases; bases outside gene matches: 5. The germline V gene has CDR1 SEHNR and CDR2 FQNEAQ (reference sequence).

The rearrangement uses TRBV5-4 and TRBJ2-3; no reliable D call. The CDR3 is 13 amino acids. The V and J ends lost 4 bases and 2 bases respectively, with 8 bases between them. Germline V gene data show CDR1 as SGHNT and CDR2 as YYREEE (reference sequence). The CDR3 region has the DNA TGTGCCAGCAGCCGCACCGACACAGATACGCAGTATTTT. It codes for CASSRTDTDTQYF.

The chain couples TRBV2 to TRBJ1-1; possible D gene TRBD1, 5 bases. Trimming left V 6 bases short and J 0 bases short, with 14 bases between. Germline CDR1 SNHLY, CDR2 FYNNEI. The CDR3 runs to 15 residues. The CDR3 is CASSGGRFMNTEAFF. The CDR3 DNA is TGTGCCAGCAGCGGGGGACGGTTCATGAACACTGAAGCTTTCTTT.